The present T cell receptor beta chain was sequenced within a study of shared clonotypes between healthy human individuals. Whole-study context: A donor's plate count was three for CD4 naive and three for CD4 memory; CD8 naive had two and CD8 memory one.

Note on this clone: The antigen is not known. Other nucleotide sequences from this sample produce the same CDR3.

Study-wide points: Tissues were not sampled, only blood, and their repertoires likely differ. Clonotypes not shared had lower generation probabilities than those common to all four donors.

This CDR3 has 11 amino acids. The V gene lost 5 bases and the J gene lost 4 bases, with 9 bases spanning the gap. The germline V gene encodes CDR1 SQVTM and CDR2 ANQGSEA. TCRdb's copy holds only in-frame clones and misses some; the assay was immunoSEQ multiplex PCR. The data contain about 1.5 million clones, around 97% of them seen just once; the ten biggest clones take up roughly 1.2%. Sequencing was performed on naive CD4+ T cells sorted from blood. Noted subset: CD45RA+ positively selected. The gene calls are TRBV29-1 and TRBJ2-7; D possibly matches TRBD1 or TRBD2 (6 bases each). This receptor was identified in a man aged 30 to 39 in good health. CDR3 coding DNA: TGCAGCGTTAGGGGGGCGTACGAGCAGTACTTC. It specifies CSVRGAYEQYF.